This T cell receptor (beta chain) is drawn from a study of glioma-infiltrating T cells. For this clonotype: Its antigen is undetermined.

This CDR3 has 16 residues. V shed 7 bases, J shed 6 bases, and the junction held 15 bases outside the gene matches. Germline V gene lookup returns CDR1 MNHNS and CDR2 SASEGT. Points from the study as a whole: CDR3 overlap between tissue and blood was very small.

Using RNA template, CDR3s of TCR alpha and beta were amplified with iRepertoire arm-PCR. Via MiXCR, TCRdb re-called the multiplex PCR reads, giving one row per CDR3 protein. The sample holds about 17,000 distinct CDR3 sequences, more than 45% seen once. Sequenced material: glioma tissue, nonneoplastic brain tissue, or PBMCs (not recorded which). This clonotype was obtained from a human donor with low-grade glioma or glioblastoma, undergoing nonglioma brain surgery, or in good health (not recorded which). The chain couples TRBV6-1 to TRBJ2-3, with 8 bases aligning to TRBD2. The CDR3 DNA sequence: TGTGCCAGCACCGGGTCGGACGGGAGGGGTCTCGATACGCAGTATTTT. This gives the protein CASTGSDGRGLDTQYF.